Included here is one TCR beta chain sequence, with context. Its antigen is undetermined. The data belong to a study of CD8+ T cells in alopecia areata. Whole-study context: Tofacitinib ran 6 to 18 months, followed by 6 months off drug. Study outcomes and limitations: Normal skin contains resident alphabeta T cells, and these are also sequenced in scalp samples. Many expanded lesional clones remained in scalp and blood on tofacitinib. In lesional scalp, particularly from alopecia totalis/universalis, clonality was higher than in normal scalp.

Treatment reported: oral pan-JAK inhibitor, 5-10 mg twice daily. The CDR3 is 15 residues long. Germline trimming cut 4 bases from V and 4 bases from J; bases unmatched to any gene: 10. CDR1 is GTSNPN, CDR2 SVGIG, per germline (reference sequence). cDNA reverse transcribed from extracted RNA served as the sequencing template. The data were produced by immunoSEQ multiplex PCR, yet TCRdb's version contains in-frame clones alone and is incomplete. This table holds 150,000 to 200,000 clones, approximately 65% found once. The source of this sequence is a human donor with alopecia areata. Sequencing was performed on CD4+ T cells sorted from blood, taken at week 4, from a patient treated with tofacitinib. The chain uses TRBV30 and TRBJ1-2, with 9 bases identical to TRBD1. The CDR3 DNA reads TGTGCCTGGATGAAAACGGGACAGGGCGGCTATGGCTACACCTTC. Its translation: CAWMKTGQGGYGYTF.